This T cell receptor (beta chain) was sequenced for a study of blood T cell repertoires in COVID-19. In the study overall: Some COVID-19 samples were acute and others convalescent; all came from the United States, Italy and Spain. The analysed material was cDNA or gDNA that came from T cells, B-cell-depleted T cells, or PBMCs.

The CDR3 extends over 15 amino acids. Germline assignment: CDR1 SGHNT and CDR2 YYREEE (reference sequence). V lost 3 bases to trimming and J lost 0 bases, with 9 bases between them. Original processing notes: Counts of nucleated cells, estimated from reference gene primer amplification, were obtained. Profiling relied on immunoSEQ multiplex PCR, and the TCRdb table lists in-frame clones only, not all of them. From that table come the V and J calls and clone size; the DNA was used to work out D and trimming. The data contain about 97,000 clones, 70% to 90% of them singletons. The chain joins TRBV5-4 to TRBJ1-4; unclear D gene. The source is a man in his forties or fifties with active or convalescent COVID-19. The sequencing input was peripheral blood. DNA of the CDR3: TGTGCCAGCAGCTCGTACACCTCAACTAATGAAAAACTGTTTTTT. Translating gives CASSSYTSTNEKLFF.